This entry lists 15 T cell receptor beta chains sequenced from one sample in a study of cytotoxic CD8 clonotypes in ibrutinib-treated CLL. The method was immunoSEQ multiplex PCR; TCRdb's version includes in-frame clones alone and lacks a portion of them. The sample includes approximately 280,000 clones, roughly four fifths of them seen just once. The sequences come from PBMCs, collected at disease progression, from a patient treated with ibrutinib. The source of these receptors is a human donor with chronic lymphocytic leukemia.

This clone was detected ten times or more. The genes are TRBV2 and TRBJ2-5; perhaps TRBD2 as D (5 bases). Trimming removed 4 bases at V and 3 bases at J, with 9 bases between. CDR1 is SNHLY, CDR2 FYNNEI, per germline. The CDR3 runs to 13 residues. The CDR3 nucleotides are TGTGCCAGCAGTGTATCGGGGAAAGAGACCCAGTACTTC. It specifies CASSVSGKETQYF.

The chain combines TRBV6-1 with TRBJ1-6; D is undetermined. There are 14 residues in the CDR3. Germline CDR1 and CDR2: MNHNS and SASEGT. The V gene lost 5 bases and the J gene lost 9 bases, with 14 bases spanning the gap. This chain's CDR3 is CASSLQVLGSPLHF. The CDR3 DNA is TGTGCCAGCAGTCTGCAAGTTTTGGGTTCACCCCTCCACTTT.

This chain links TRBV4-1 with TRBJ1-1, with D tentatively TRBD1 (5 bases). Germline V gene lookup returns CDR1 MGHRA and CDR2 YSYEKL. The CDR3 sequence is 16 residues long. The V gene lost 3 bases and the J gene lost 1 base, with 15 bases spanning the gap. The DNA of the CDR3 is TGCGCCAGCAGCCAGACCACAGGAACTCAGAACACTGAAGCTTTCTTT. Translation: CASSQTTGTQNTEAFF.

The chain links TRBV28 to TRBJ1-3; D is possibly TRBD1 (5 bases). Germline lookup yields CDR1 MDHEN and CDR2 SYDVKM. Between the trimmed V and J ends, which lost 6 bases and 0 bases, there was a span of 15 bases. There are 16 residues in the CDR3. The CDR3 loop reads CASSPGTASSGNTIYF. The CDR3 DNA reads as TGTGCCAGCAGCCCCGGGACGGCGAGCTCTGGAAACACCATATATTTT. The full variable domain, completed using reference TRBV28 and TRBJ1-3, is DVKVTQSSRYLVKRTGEKVFLECVQDMDHENMFWYRQDPGLGLRLIYFSYDVKMKEKGDIPEGYSVSREKKERFSLILESASTNQTSMYLCASSPGTASSGNTIYFGEGSWLTVV.

The chain employs TRBV5-6 and TRBJ1-1, with a tentative D call TRBD1 (6 bases). The germline V gene has CDR1 SGHDT and CDR2 YYEEEE. The CDR3 loop spans 13 amino acids. V lost 2 bases and J lost 5, with 10 bases in between. The chain's CDR3 is CASSLGGKTEAFF. The CDR3 bases are TGTGCCAGCAGCTTAGGGGGGAAGACTGAAGCTTTCTTT.

The V and J genes are TRBV4-1 and TRBJ2-7; 8 nucleotides agree with TRBD1. The germline gives CDR1 MGHRA, CDR2 YSYEKL. There are 17 residues in the CDR3. The V gene end was trimmed by 0 bases and the J gene end by 2 bases; junction bases not matched to a gene: 9. This CDR3 reads CASSQEPQGAPAYEQYF. CDR3 in DNA: TGCGCCAGCAGCCAAGAACCTCAGGGGGCGCCGGCCTACGAGCAGTACTTC.

This rearrangement joins TRBV7-3 to TRBJ2-1; maybe TRBD1 (5 bases). The ends were cut back, 5 bases at V and 4 bases at J, with 12 bases in the middle. The CDR3 has 14 amino acids. Germline V gives CDR1 SGHTA, CDR2 FQGTGA. CDR3 region: CASSRGQPYNEQFF. In DNA, the CDR3 is TGTGCCAGCAGCCGAGGACAACCATACAATGAGCAGTTCTTC.

V usage is TRBV28 and J usage is TRBJ2-1, with 9 bases that match TRBD2. This CDR3 contains 14 residues. J was trimmed by 13 bases and V by 7 bases; bases with no gene match: 14. Germline V lookup: CDR1 MDHEN, CDR2 SYDVKM. In nucleotides, the CDR3 is TGTGCCAGCATTCGACTAGCGGCAACGAGTTCCCAGTTCTTC. It yields the protein CASIRLAATSSQFF.

The J gene is TRBJ1-2, the V gene TRBV5-1; TRBD1 matches at 8 bases. Germline V lookup: CDR1 SGHRS, CDR2 YFSETQ. The CDR3 sequence is 15 residues long. V was pared by 4 bases and J by 2 bases, with 7 bases of the junction left unmatched. CDR3 amino acids: CASSVRQGTNYGYTF. CDR3 bases: TGCGCCAGCAGCGTACGACAGGGGACGAACTATGGCTACACCTTC. The full variable domain, its missing parts supplied by reference TRBV5-1 and TRBJ1-2, is KAGVTQTPRYLIKTRGQQVTLSCSPISGHRSVSWYQQTPGQGLQFLFEYFSETQRNKGNFPGRFSGRQFSNSRSEMNVSTLELGDSALYLCASSVRQGTNYGYTFGSGTRLTVV.

The genes are TRBV7-2 and TRBJ2-5; D may be TRBD2 (6 bases). The CDR3 is 12 residues long. V shed 4 bases and J shed 9 bases, with 12 bases lying between them. The germline V gene has CDR1 SGHTA and CDR2 FQGNSA. CDR3 DNA sequence: TGTGCCAGCAGCTGGGGCGGGAAAGCCCAGTACTTC. Translated, it gives CASSWGGKAQYF.

This chain links TRBV11-1 with TRBJ2-2; 8 bases line up with TRBD1. CDR1 and CDR2 from the germline V gene are SGHAT and FQDESV (reference sequence). The CDR3 contains 17 residues. The junction had 9 bases not matched to a gene; V was cut back by 3 bases and J by 3 bases. The CDR3 sequence: CASSFPRTGFDTGELFF. The CDR3 nucleotides read TGTGCCAGCAGCTTTCCCCGGACAGGGTTCGACACCGGGGAGCTGTTTTTT.

The rearrangement links TRBV10-2 to TRBJ2-3, with D perhaps being TRBD1 or TRBD2 (5 bases each). CDR3 length: 13 amino acids. The V end lost 2 bases, the J end lost 5 bases, and 8 bases lay between the germline ends. CDR1 is WSHSY, CDR2 SAAADI, per germline. CDR3 protein: CASSEEGLDTQYF. The CDR3 nucleotides read TGCGCCAGCAGTGAGGAGGGGCTAGATACGCAGTATTTT.

V is TRBV2 and J is TRBJ1-2, with 11 bases identical to TRBD1. Germline values: CDR1 SNHLY, CDR2 FYNNEI. V shed 3 bases, J shed 6 bases, and the junction held 0 bases outside the gene matches. The CDR3 loop spans 13 amino acids. The CDR3 DNA reads TGTGCCAGCAGTGAGGGACAGGGGGATGGCTACACCTTC. This codes for CASSEGQGDGYTF.

The V gene is TRBV7-9, the J gene TRBJ1-5, with D unresolved. CDR1 and CDR2 (germline): SEHNR, FQNEAQ (reference sequence). V was cut by 5 bases and J by 11 bases, with 7 bases left in between. This CDR3 has 10 residues. In nucleotides, the CDR3 is TGTGCCAGCAGCGCCCCAACCCAGCATTTT. This codes for CASSAPTQHF.

This chain connects TRBV2 to TRBJ2-3, with 8 positions matching TRBD2. Germline trimming cut 7 bases from V and 1 base from J; bases unmatched to any gene: 1. CDR1 SNHLY and CDR2 FYNNEI come from the germline V gene. The CDR3 is made up of 13 amino acids. The CDR3 DNA follows: TGTGCCAGCAAACTAGCGGGCACAGATACGCAGTATTTT. Its translation: CASKLAGTDTQYF.